This TCR beta chain was observed in a study of Ad26.COV2.S vaccination and SARS-CoV-2 variants. Sequencing used immunoSEQ multiplex PCR; TCRdb keeps in-frame clones, though not all of them. The repertoire has around 320,000 clones, more than 75% of them found once; the top ten carry about 3.5%. Trimming shortened V by 6 bases and J by 4 bases, and 16 bases separated the two germline ends. In germline, CDR1 is MNHEY, CDR2 SVGAGI. The CDR3 covers 15 residues. Treatment described: some 20 received Ad26.COV2.S at low or high dose, single or two shots; several received placebo; per-sample allocation not given. The samples date from day 63 after the first vaccine or placebo injection.

The input for sequencing was peripheral blood, taken in a trial of Ad26.COV2.S vaccine versus placebo. V is TRBV6-5 and J is TRBJ2-1; D may match TRBD1 or TRBD2 (7 bases each). The origin of this receptor is a person between 18 and 65 years old who received the Ad26.COV2.S COVID-19 vaccine or a placebo. The CDR3 nucleotides read TGTGCCAGCAGGGACGACAGGGAGGGATACAATGAGCAGTTCTTC. Protein sequence: CASRDDREGYNEQFF.